This TCR beta chain was recovered during a study of siplizumab effects on memory and regulatory T cells. Whole-study findings and limits: Whether the proliferating Tregs (from siplizumab cultures) were suppressive was not confirmed. It seemed that naive T cells were more diverse than memory cells and were major contributors to the alloresponse.

In germline, CDR1 is SGHVS, CDR2 FNYEAQ. The CDR3 sequence is 14 residues long. V gave up 5 bases and J gave up 6 bases; unmatched junction bases: 8. The protocol was immunoSEQ multiplex PCR, while the TCRdb copy is restricted to in-frame clones and leaves out a portion. Seen here are about 100,000 clones, approximately 91% observed once, and the top ten hold around 0.15%. Of note for this clone: The antigen is undetermined.

The TCR sequence derives from a human donor in good health. Sequenced material: CD4+ T cells sorted from blood. This chain joins TRBV7-6 and TRBJ2-7; TRBD2 matches at 9 bases. The CDR3 loop reads CASSREAGGFEQYF. In DNA form, the CDR3 reads TGTGCCAGCAGCCGGGAGGCGGGGGGGTTCGAGCAGTACTTC.